Presented here are 7 T cell receptor beta chains from one specimen sequenced in a study of molecular identifiers for immune sequencing clone quantification. TCRdb reanalysed the PCR reads using MiXCR and keeps one entry per CDR3 protein. The sample contains more than 450,000 distinct CDR3 sequences, about a fifth of which appear only once. The sequenced sample was naive CD8+ T cells from blood, with Jurkat cell RNA spiked in. The subset denotes: FACS-sorted CD8+CD4-CCR7+CD45RA+ naive T cells. The receptor source for this set is a human donor in good health. Some libraries in this study had Jurkat cell RNA spiked in.

The chain employs TRBV5-4 and TRBJ1-5, with D perhaps matching TRBD1 (5 bases). This CDR3 comprises 14 residues. The V end was cut by 0 bases, the J end by 3 bases, with 7 bases between. Germline V lookup: CDR1 SGHNT, CDR2 YYREEE (reference sequence). The chain's CDR3 is CASSLDRNNQPQHF. The CDR3 DNA sequence: TGTGCCAGCAGCTTGGACAGGAACAATCAGCCCCAGCATTTT.

The DNA of the CDR3 is TGTGCCAGCAGCTGGGGGACAGGGATGACCGGGGAGCTGTTTTTT. Protein sequence: CASSWGTGMTGELFF. The chain couples TRBV11-3 to TRBJ2-2; TRBD1 aligns across 9 bases. From germline, CDR1 is SGHNT and CDR2 YENEEA. This CDR3 is 15 amino acids long. Unmatched junction bases numbered 5, after V lost 4 bases and J lost 5 bases.

As regards this clonotype: It may be a read error: a sequence one base away is much more abundant. The rearrangement joins TRBV3-1 to TRBJ2-3, with 13 bases aligning to TRBD2. Trimming removed 4 bases from V and 8 bases from J; junction bases left unmatched: 9. The germline V gene encodes CDR1 LGHDT and CDR2 YNNKEL (reference sequence). This CDR3 is 16 amino acids long. The CDR3 region has the DNA TGTGCCAGCAGCCTTCGACTAGCGGGGGGTATGAGTACGCAGTATTTT. It is translated as CASSLRLAGGMSTQYF.

In its sample, this clonotype was seen once. This may come from a read error, since a much larger clone is one base off. V and J are TRBV4-1 and TRBJ1-1, with 9 bases fitting TRBD1. The germline V gene has CDR1 MGHRA and CDR2 YSYEKL. This CDR3 contains 17 residues. Trimming cost V 4 bases and J 6 bases; bases outside gene matches: 15. Here the CDR3 reads CASSLHGQGLIGSEAFF. CDR3 nucleotides: TGCGCCAGCAGCCTCCATGGACAGGGGCTCATCGGATCTGAAGCTTTCTTT.

This clonotype was seen repeatedly, ten times or more. The genes are TRBV7-3 and TRBJ2-1; TRBD1 is a possible D gene (6 bases). V shed 3 bases and J shed 0 bases, with 12 bases lying between them. The CDR3 is 16 amino acids. The V gene's germline CDR1 is SGHTA and CDR2 FQGTGA. The CDR3 reads CASSFFSGDSYNEQFF. The CDR3 region has the DNA TGTGCCAGCAGCTTTTTTTCAGGGGACTCCTACAATGAGCAGTTCTTC.

This clonotype was seen repeatedly, ten times or more. V gene TRBV24-1 combines with J gene TRBJ2-1, with 11 bases aligning to TRBD2. There are 17 residues in the CDR3. Losses at the gene ends were 2 bases for V and 13 bases for J; bases not matched to a gene: 15. Germline CDR1 is KGHDR and CDR2 is SFDVKD. CDR3 sequence reads: CATSDSQGSLAGGQQFF. CDR3 in DNA: TGTGCCACCAGTGATTCCCAAGGGAGTCTAGCGGGGGGCCAACAGTTCTTC.

This clonotype appeared many times. J is TRBJ2-7 and V is TRBV7-2, with D possibly called TRBD1 or TRBD2 (5 bases each). The CDR3 is 14 amino acids. Looked up from germline, CDR1 is SGHTA and CDR2 is FQGNSA. The V end was cut by 1 base, the J end by 4 bases, with 11 bases between. DNA of the CDR3: TGTGCCAGCAGCTTAGATGGGGGTTGGTACGAGCAGTACTTC. This gives the protein CASSLDGGWYEQYF.